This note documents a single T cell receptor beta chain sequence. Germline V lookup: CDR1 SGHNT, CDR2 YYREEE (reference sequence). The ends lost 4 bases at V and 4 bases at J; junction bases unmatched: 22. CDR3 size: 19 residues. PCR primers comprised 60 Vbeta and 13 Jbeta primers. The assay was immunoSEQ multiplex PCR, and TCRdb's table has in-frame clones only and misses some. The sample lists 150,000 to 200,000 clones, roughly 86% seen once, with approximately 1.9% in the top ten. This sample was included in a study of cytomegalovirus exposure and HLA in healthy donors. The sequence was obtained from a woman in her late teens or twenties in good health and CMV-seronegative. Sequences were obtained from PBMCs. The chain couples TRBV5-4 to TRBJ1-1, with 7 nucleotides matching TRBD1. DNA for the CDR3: TGTGCCAGCAGCCTGGGGTGGCGGGACAGTATGTCAGGGGGCACTGAAGCTTTCTTT. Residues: CASSLGWRDSMSGGTEAFF.